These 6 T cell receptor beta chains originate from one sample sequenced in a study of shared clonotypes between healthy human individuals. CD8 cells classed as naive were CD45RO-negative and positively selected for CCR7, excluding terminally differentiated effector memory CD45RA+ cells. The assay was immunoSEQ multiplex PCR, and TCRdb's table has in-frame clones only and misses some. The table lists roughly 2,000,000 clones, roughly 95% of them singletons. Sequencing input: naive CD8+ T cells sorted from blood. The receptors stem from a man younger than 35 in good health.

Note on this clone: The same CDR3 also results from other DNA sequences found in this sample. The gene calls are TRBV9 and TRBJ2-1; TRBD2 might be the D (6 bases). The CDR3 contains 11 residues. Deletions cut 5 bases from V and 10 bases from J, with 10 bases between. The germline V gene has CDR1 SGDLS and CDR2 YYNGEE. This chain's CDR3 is CASSAGLEQFF. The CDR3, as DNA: TGTGCCAGCAGTGCCGGACTAGAGCAGTTCTTC.

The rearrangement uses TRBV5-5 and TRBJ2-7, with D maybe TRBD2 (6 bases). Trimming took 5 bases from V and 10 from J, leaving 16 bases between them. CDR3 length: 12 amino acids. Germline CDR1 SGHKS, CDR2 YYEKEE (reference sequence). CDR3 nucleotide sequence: TGTGCCAGCAGATCGGAGGGGTTTAACCAGTACTTC. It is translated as CASRSEGFNQYF.

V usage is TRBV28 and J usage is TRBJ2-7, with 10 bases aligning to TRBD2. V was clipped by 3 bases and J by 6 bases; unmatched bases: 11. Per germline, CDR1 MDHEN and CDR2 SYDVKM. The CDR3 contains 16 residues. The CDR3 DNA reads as TGTGCCAGCAGTTTCGAAGCGACTAGCGGGTTTCCCGAGCAGTACTTC. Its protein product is CASSFEATSGFPEQYF.

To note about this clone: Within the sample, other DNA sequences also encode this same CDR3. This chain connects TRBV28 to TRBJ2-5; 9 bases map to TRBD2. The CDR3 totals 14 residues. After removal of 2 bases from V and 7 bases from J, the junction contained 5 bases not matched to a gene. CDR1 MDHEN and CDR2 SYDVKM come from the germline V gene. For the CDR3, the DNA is TGTGCCAGCAGTTTAGCGGGGGGGCCGGGGACCCAGTACTTC. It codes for CASSLAGGPGTQYF.

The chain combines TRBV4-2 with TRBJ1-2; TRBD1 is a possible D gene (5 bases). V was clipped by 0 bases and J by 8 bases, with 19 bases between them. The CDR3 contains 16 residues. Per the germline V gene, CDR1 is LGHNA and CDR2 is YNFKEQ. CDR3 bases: TGTGCCAGCAGCCAAGATTGGGACGGGGTCGAGGGGGGCTACACCTTC. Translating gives CASSQDWDGVEGGYTF.

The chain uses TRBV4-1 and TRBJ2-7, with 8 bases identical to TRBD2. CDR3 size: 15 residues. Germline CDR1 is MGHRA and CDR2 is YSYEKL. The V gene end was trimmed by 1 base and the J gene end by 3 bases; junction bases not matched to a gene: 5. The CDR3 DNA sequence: TGCGCCAGCAGCCAAGGGGCGGGGGGTGTCTACGAGCAGTACTTC. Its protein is CASSQGAGGVYEQYF.